This passage covers 19 T cell receptor beta chains from one sample sequenced in a study of T cells in Graves' hyperthyroidism and ophthalmopathy. Amplification of TCR beta CDR3 regions was performed using RNA transcripts as template. First-round RT-PCR of the TCR CDR3 relied on the HTBI primer set. In TCRdb, the multiplex PCR reads were re-called with MiXCR into one record per CDR3 protein. The sample has around 520,000 distinct CDR3 sequences; approximately 14% are singletons. The sequencing input was blood. These receptors were collected from a woman aged 40 to 50 with Graves' hyperthyroidism.

This clonotype was found many times. The V and J genes are TRBV5-4 and TRBJ1-1; D not resolved. The CDR3 is made up of 14 amino acids. CDR1 is SGHNT, CDR2 YYREEE, per germline (reference sequence). Deletions cut 4 bases from V and 4 bases from J, with 14 bases between. The CDR3 is CASSVREGVTEAFF. In DNA, the CDR3 is TGTGCCAGCAGCGTGAGAGAGGGAGTCACTGAAGCTTTCTTT.

This clonotype has at least ten counts. This chain connects TRBV28 to TRBJ2-2; 7 bases line up with TRBD2. The trim removed 5 bases at V and 0 bases at J, leaving 12 bases unmatched. This CDR3 spans 18 amino acids. Germline V CDR1 and CDR2: MDHEN, SYDVKM. The CDR3 region has the DNA TGTGCCAGCAGTCCTTCTTCCGGTGCGGGGGCGAACACCGGGGAGCTGTTTTTT. It translates to CASSPSSGAGANTGELFF. Looking up the rest from reference TRBV28 and TRBJ2-2 gives the full variable domain: DVKVTQSSRYLVKRTGEKVFLECVQDMDHENMFWYRQDPGLGLRLIYFSYDVKMKEKGDIPEGYSVSREKKERFSLILESASTNQTSMYLCASSPSSGAGANTGELFFGEGSRLTVL.

Ten or more counts support this clonotype. The chain couples TRBV30 to TRBJ2-3, with D uncertain. Trimming left V 4 bases short and J 0 bases short, with 8 bases between. This CDR3 is built from 13 residues. Per the germline V gene, CDR1 is GTSNPN and CDR2 is SVGIG (reference sequence). CDR3: CAWTNDSTDTQYF. The CDR3 nucleotides are TGTGCCTGGACCAACGACAGCACAGATACGCAGTATTTT.

The rearrangement joins TRBV29-1 to TRBJ2-7; D uncertain. Germline-derived CDR1 and CDR2 are SQVTM and ANQGSEA. Trimming stripped 4 bases from V and 2 bases from J, with 12 bases between. This CDR3 region has 13 residues. CDR3 amino acids: CSVAQDLAYEQYF. Here the CDR3 DNA reads TGCAGCGTTGCCCAGGACCTTGCCTACGAGCAGTACTTC.

Concerning this clonotype: A much larger clone sits a single nucleotide away, making a read error possible. This chain connects TRBV30 to TRBJ2-5; D possibly corresponds to TRBD1 (7 bases). The CDR3 runs 17 residues. Germline loops: CDR1 GTSNPN, CDR2 SVGIG (reference sequence). The CDR3 nucleotides read TGTGCCTGGAGTGTACTAGGGGCAGGGGGGTACCAAGAGACCCGGTACTTC. As protein: CAWSVLGAGGYQETRYF.

The table lists this clonotype with many counts. The J gene is TRBJ2-7, the V gene TRBV6-5, with 11 positions matching TRBD2. The CDR3 extends over 16 amino acids. The germline V gene has CDR1 MNHEY and CDR2 SVGAGI. The trim removed 1 base at V and 7 bases at J, leaving 9 bases unmatched. CDR3 DNA sequence: TGTGCCAGCAGTTACTACACGACTAGCGGGGCCGAGGAGCAGTACTTC. Amino acid sequence: CASSYYTTSGAEEQYF.

At least ten counts were recorded for this clonotype. This chain connects TRBV12-3 or TRBV12-4 to TRBJ2-1; TRBD2 aligns across 7 bases. The V and J ends lost 2 bases and 8 bases, in that order; junction bases with no gene match: 6. This CDR3 spans 14 amino acids. The CDR3 reads CASSLMGLNDEQFF. The CDR3 nucleotides are TGTGCCAGCAGTTTAATGGGACTAAATGATGAGCAGTTCTTC.

This chain joins TRBV29-1 and TRBJ2-1, with TRBD2 matching over 10 bases. Germline V CDR1 and CDR2: SQVTM, ANQGSEA. The ends lost 4 bases at V and 7 bases at J; junction bases unmatched: 4. This CDR3 comprises 13 residues. CDR3 loop: CSVVLAGDNEQFF. The CDR3, as DNA: TGCAGCGTTGTTCTAGCGGGAGATAATGAGCAGTTCTTC.

There are many counts of this clonotype. The chain carries TRBV11-2 and TRBJ1-2, with D perhaps TRBD1 (6 bases). V gave up 3 bases and J gave up 4 bases, with 21 bases separating them. The CDR3 covers 17 residues. Germline V CDR1 and CDR2: SGHAT, FQNNGV. CDR3 protein: CASSFSGEGGWGYGYTF. CDR3 coding DNA: TGTGCCAGCAGCTTTTCAGGCGAAGGGGGTTGGGGCTATGGCTACACCTTC.

This clonotype has more than one count but fewer than ten. Germline and junction disagree at one end, which may indicate a read error. The chain has TRBV4-1 and TRBJ2-7; 7 bases align to TRBD2. This CDR3 has 15 amino acids. Per germline, CDR1 MGHRA and CDR2 YSYEKL. The CDR3 sequence: CASSQASGETYGQYF. CDR3 DNA sequence: TGCGCCAGCAGCCAAGCAAGCGGGGAGACCTACGGGCAGTACTTC.

The V call is TRBV19, the J call TRBJ2-1; 8 nucleotides line up with TRBD1. The junction had 13 bases not matched to a gene; V was cut back by 5 bases and J by 7 bases. There are 16 residues in the CDR3. Per the germline V gene, CDR1 is LNHDA and CDR2 is SQIVND (reference sequence). This CDR3 is CASSPRPGQATNEQFF. CDR3 nucleotides: TGTGCCAGTAGTCCGAGGCCGGGACAGGCCACTAATGAGCAGTTCTTC. The full variable domain, with the rest looked up from reference TRBV19 and TRBJ2-1, is DGGITQSPKYLFRKEGQNVTLSCEQNLNHDAMYWYRQDPGQGLRLIYYSQIVNDFQKGDIAEGYSVSREKKESFPLTVTSAQKNPTAFYLCASSPRPGQATNEQFFGPGTRLTVL.

The sample holds many counts of this clonotype. This chain links TRBV7-2 with TRBJ2-7; weak D call: TRBD1 (5 bases). Germline CDR1 reads SGHTA; CDR2 reads FQGNSA. The CDR3 is 15 amino acids. V lost 5 bases to trimming and J lost 3 bases, with 17 bases between them. CDR3 amino acids: CASSPQGRIFYEQYF. The CDR3 DNA reads as TGTGCCAGCAGCCCCCAGGGCCGTATCTTCTACGAGCAGTACTTC. Based on the CDR3 plus reference TRBV7-2 and TRBJ2-7, the full variable domain is GAGVSQSPSNKVTEKGKDVELRCDPISGHTALYWYRQSLGQGLEFLIYFQGNSAPDKSGLPSDRFSAERTGGSVSTLTIQRTQQEDSAVYLCASSPQGRIFYEQYFGPGTRLTVT.

This clonotype was detected a few times. The chain combines TRBV25-1 with TRBJ2-2; D is possibly TRBD2 (5 bases). Deletions cut 2 bases from V and 0 bases from J, with 10 bases between. Germline V CDR1 and CDR2: MGHDK, SYGVNS. This CDR3 region has 16 residues. DNA for the CDR3: TGTGCCAGCAGTGAAGGTGGGAGCCCGAACACCGGGGAGCTGTTTTTT. Protein product: CASSEGGSPNTGELFF.

The chain joins TRBV20-1 to TRBJ2-3, with 12 bases fitting TRBD2. Per the germline V gene, CDR1 is DFQATT and CDR2 is SNEGSKA (reference sequence). This CDR3 is 16 amino acids long. V lost 3 bases and J lost 4; bases outside the gene matches: 8. The CDR3 DNA reads as TGCAGTGCTAGGTCGTGGACTAGCGGGAACGCAGATACGCAGTATTTT. Its protein is CSARSWTSGNADTQYF.

This clonotype was recorded at least ten times. The chain has TRBV5-1 and TRBJ1-3; TRBD1 might be the D (6 bases). The germline V gene encodes CDR1 SGHRS and CDR2 YFSETQ. The CDR3 consists of 15 residues. Trimming left V 4 bases short and J 3 bases short, with 14 bases between. CDR3 region: CASSGTGTSGNTIYF. CDR3 bases: TGCGCCAGCAGCGGGACCGGGACAAGTGGAAACACCATATATTTT. Full variable domain (missing parts from reference TRBV5-1 and TRBJ1-3): KAGVTQTPRYLIKTRGQQVTLSCSPISGHRSVSWYQQTPGQGLQFLFEYFSETQRNKGNFPGRFSGRQFSNSRSEMNVSTLELGDSALYLCASSGTGTSGNTIYFGEGSWLTVV.

This clonotype was detected many times. This chain links TRBV5-4 with TRBJ2-7; 11 nucleotides align to TRBD1. The CDR3 loop spans 15 amino acids. The germline V gene encodes CDR1 SGHNT and CDR2 YYREEE (reference sequence). V shed 2 bases and J 3 bases; nucleotides not matched to a gene: 4. The CDR3 nucleotides read TGTGCCAGCAGCTTCTGGGACAGGGGGATCTACGAGCAGTACTTC. This translates into CASSFWDRGIYEQYF.

This clonotype has ten or more counts. The gene calls are TRBV2 and TRBJ1-6; 8 nucleotides match TRBD1. V shed 6 bases, J shed 8 bases, and the junction held 6 bases outside the gene matches. The CDR3 has 14 amino acids. In germline, CDR1 is SNHLY, CDR2 FYNNEI. The CDR3 sequence: CASSGQGGDSPLHF. Here the CDR3 DNA reads TGTGCCAGCAGCGGACAGGGAGGTGATTCACCCCTCCACTTT.

The rearrangement uses TRBV5-1 and TRBJ2-2; D ambiguous. V lost 0 bases and J 3 bases, leaving 12 bases between the germline ends. Germline loops: CDR1 SGHRS, CDR2 YFSETQ. This CDR3 region has 16 residues. The CDR3 loop reads CASSLGVGADTGELFF. For the CDR3, the DNA is TGCGCCAGCAGCTTGGGAGTGGGCGCGGACACCGGGGAGCTGTTTTTT.

This chain uses TRBV30 with TRBJ2-6; possible D gene TRBD2, 6 bases. V was trimmed by 1 base and J by 12 bases, leaving 13 bases between them. The CDR3 runs to 13 residues. Germline V gene data show CDR1 as GTSNPN and CDR2 as SVGIG (reference sequence). The CDR3 nucleotides are TGTGCCTGGAGTGGGGTCGGGGGAACCGTCCTGACTTTC. Encoded protein: CAWSGVGGTVLTF.